What follows are 23 T cell receptor beta chains derived from one specimen sequenced in a study of cytomegalovirus exposure and HLA in healthy donors. The PCR used 60 Vbeta and 13 Jbeta primers. This table comes from immunoSEQ multiplex PCR, and its TCRdb copy is limited to in-frame clones, with some not included. This repertoire shows about 210,000 clones, 65% to 90% found once; its top ten account for roughly 0.32%. Sequencing used PBMCs. The receptor set was obtained from a woman in her twenties or thirties in good health and CMV-seronegative.

This clone was seen once. The chain joins TRBV23-1 to TRBJ1-5; D is perhaps TRBD1 (5 bases). TRBV23-1 is recorded as an ORF, its role being uncertain. CDR3 size: 17 residues. V lost 0 bases to trimming and J lost 6 bases, with 18 bases between them. In DNA form, the CDR3 reads TGCGCCAGCAGTCAATCAACCCCCAGGGCCTTTACTCAGCCCCAGCATTTT. Amino acids: CASSQSTPRAFTQPQHF.

The rearrangement uses TRBV19 and TRBJ2-7, with 7 bases that match TRBD1. Trimming took 4 bases from V and 2 from J; bases not matched to a gene: 5. Germline assignment: CDR1 LNHDA and CDR2 SQIVND (reference sequence). CDR3 length: 14 amino acids. The CDR3 sequence: CASSTGGPPYEQYF. The DNA of the CDR3 is TGTGCCAGTAGTACAGGGGGACCACCCTACGAGCAGTACTTC.

This sequence joins TRBV5-1 and TRBJ1-1; the D is unclear. The CDR3 consists of 14 residues. V shed 0 bases and J shed 1 base, with 7 bases lying between them. Germline CDR1 and CDR2: SGHRS and YFSETQ. CDR3 nucleotide sequence: TGCGCCAGCAGCTTGGGGCATCAGAACACTGAAGCTTTCTTT. Translating it yields CASSLGHQNTEAFF. The full variable domain, rest sourced from reference TRBV5-1 and TRBJ1-1, is KAGVTQTPRYLIKTRGQQVTLSCSPISGHRSVSWYQQTPGQGLQFLFEYFSETQRNKGNFPGRFSGRQFSNSRSEMNVSTLELGDSALYLCASSLGHQNTEAFFGQGTRLTVV.

The J gene is TRBJ1-1, the V gene TRBV28; weak D call: TRBD1 (5 bases). V gave up 6 bases and J gave up 1 base, with 9 bases separating them. Germline V gives CDR1 MDHEN, CDR2 SYDVKM. This CDR3 has 13 amino acids. CDR3 sequence: CASRRGTNTEAFF. CDR3 in DNA: TGTGCCAGCAGACGGGGGACGAACACTGAAGCTTTCTTT.

The V and J genes are TRBV28 and TRBJ1-2; possibly TRBD1 for D (5 bases). Trimming took 5 bases from V and 2 from J, leaving 18 bases between them. The CDR3 covers 16 residues. The V gene's germline CDR1 is MDHEN and CDR2 SYDVKM. This chain's CDR3 is CASSTYPETANYGYTF. As DNA, the CDR3 is TGTGCCAGCAGTACATATCCAGAGACAGCAAACTATGGCTACACCTTC.

This clone was observed a single time. The chain links TRBV15 to TRBJ2-5; no firm D call. Germline CDR1 LNHNV, CDR2 YYDKDF (reference sequence). The CDR3 sequence is 17 residues long. Trimming pared 0 bases from V and 2 bases from J, leaving 16 bases between. For the CDR3, the DNA is TGTGCCACCAGCAGAGATCTAACAGAATGGATTCAAGAGACCCAGTACTTC. It encodes CATSRDLTEWIQETQYF.

The chain is built from TRBV7-9 and TRBJ2-7, with 11 bases that match TRBD2. The CDR3 consists of 15 residues. Germline V gene data show CDR1 as SEHNR and CDR2 as FQNEAQ (reference sequence). Trimming took 1 base from V and 2 from J; bases not matched to a gene: 1. The CDR3 coding sequence is TGTGCCAGCAGCTTAGGGACTAGCGGGCCCTACGAGCAGTACTTC. Translated, it gives CASSLGTSGPYEQYF.

The V gene is TRBV7-2, the J gene TRBJ1-5, with TRBD1 matching 9 bases. This CDR3 has 14 residues. CDR1 and CDR2 (germline): SGHTA, FQGNSA. Trimming took 5 bases from V and 6 from J; bases not matched to a gene: 5. The CDR3 sequence is CASSQRQGGQPQHF. DNA for the CDR3: TGTGCCAGCAGCCAGCGACAGGGGGGTCAGCCCCAGCATTTT.

This chain uses TRBV5-4 with TRBJ2-3; 13 bases line up with TRBD2. CDR1 SGHNT and CDR2 YYREEE come from the germline V gene (reference sequence). The J segment lost 0 bases and the V segment lost 3 bases, leaving 7 bases of the junction unmatched. This CDR3 region has 18 residues. The CDR3 DNA is TGTGCCAGCAGCTCCGGGACTAGCGGGACGACTAGCACAGATACGCAGTATTTT. It yields the protein CASSSGTSGTTSTDTQYF.

The chain couples TRBV28 to TRBJ2-5; tentative D call: TRBD1 (6 bases). V lost 6 bases, J lost 6 bases, and 20 bases lay in between. This CDR3 comprises 15 residues. Germline CDR1 is MDHEN and CDR2 is SYDVKM. CDR3 amino acids: CASSFRDTDRKTQYF. DNA for the CDR3: TGTGCCAGCAGCTTCCGGGACACGGATAGGAAGACCCAGTACTTC.

V and J are TRBV25-1 and TRBJ2-5; TRBD1 matches 7 bases. Germline-derived CDR1 and CDR2 are MGHDK and SYGVNS. Losses at the gene ends were 8 bases for V and 6 bases for J; bases not matched to a gene: 15. The CDR3 is 15 amino acids. CDR3 protein: CASEGQDLNEKTQYF. In nucleotides, the CDR3 is TGTGCCAGCGAAGGACAGGACCTAAACGAGAAGACCCAGTACTTC.

J is TRBJ1-5 and V is TRBV2; tentatively, D is TRBD1 (5 bases). The CDR3 spans 13 residues. V lost 5 bases and J 4 bases, leaving 9 bases between the germline ends. Germline CDR1 reads SNHLY; CDR2 reads FYNNEI. The CDR3 DNA reads TGTGCCAGCAGTCAGGGCATAAATCAGCCCCAGCATTTT. Protein: CASSQGINQPQHF. The complete variable domain, with remaining parts taken from reference TRBV2 and TRBJ1-5, reads EPEVTQTPSHQVTQMGQEVILRCVPISNHLYFYWYRQILGQKVEFLVSFYNNEISEKSEIFDDQFSVERPDGSNFTLKIRSTKLEDSAMYFCASSQGINQPQHFGDGTRLSIL.

This chain connects TRBV7-9 to TRBJ2-1; 8 bases line up with TRBD2. The CDR3 is made up of 15 amino acids. CDR1 is SEHNR, CDR2 FQNEAQ, per germline (reference sequence). V was clipped by 4 bases and J by 8 bases; unmatched bases: 10. The CDR3 DNA reads TGTGCCAGCAGCTCCGGGACTAGTGGATTGGATGAGCAGTTCTTC. This translates into CASSSGTSGLDEQFF.

This clone was counted a single time. This chain joins TRBV28 and TRBJ1-5, with a possible D match to TRBD1 (5 bases). Germline lookup yields CDR1 MDHEN and CDR2 SYDVKM. This CDR3 has 14 residues. Trimming took off 7 bases at V and 3 bases at J, with 13 bases between the two ends. This CDR3 is CASTNGGFNQPQHF. The CDR3 DNA sequence: TGTGCCAGCACTAACGGGGGTTTCAATCAGCCCCAGCATTTT. Supplemented by reference TRBV28 and TRBJ1-5, the full variable domain reads DVKVTQSSRYLVKRTGEKVFLECVQDMDHENMFWYRQDPGLGLRLIYFSYDVKMKEKGDIPEGYSVSREKKERFSLILESASTNQTSMYLCASTNGGFNQPQHFGDGTRLSIL.

This clone was seen only a few times. The V gene is TRBV7-2, the J gene TRBJ2-7; 7 nucleotides line up with TRBD1. CDR1 is SGHTA, CDR2 FQGNSA, per germline. The CDR3 loop spans 15 amino acids. V shed 2 bases, J shed 1 base, and the junction held 5 bases outside the gene matches. The CDR3 here is CASSLTTGQSYEQYF. The CDR3 DNA reads as TGTGCCAGCAGCTTAACGACAGGGCAATCCTACGAGCAGTACTTC.

In regard to this clone: At one of its ends the junction is not consistent with the germline gene, which may arise from a read error. V gene TRBV10-3 combines with J gene TRBJ1-1, with TRBD1 matching 7 bases. Germline V CDR1 and CDR2: ENHRY, SYGVKD. The CDR3 is 12 residues long. CDR3 sequence reads: CAISESWTGFSF. The CDR3 DNA reads as TGTGCCATCAGTGAGTCGTGGACAGGATTTTCTTTT.

The chain carries TRBV7-2 and TRBJ1-2; TRBD1 is a possible D gene (5 bases). CDR1 and CDR2 from the germline V gene are SGHTA and FQGNSA. CDR3 length: 13 residues. V gave up 5 bases and J gave up 3 bases, with 10 bases separating them. In nucleotides, the CDR3 is TGTGCCAGCAGCCCCCAGGGTTACTATGGCTACACCTTC. Amino acids: CASSPQGYYGYTF.

This sequence joins TRBV7-9 and TRBJ2-1; D perhaps matches TRBD2 (7 bases). The length of the CDR3 is 15 residues. Germline-derived CDR1 and CDR2 are SEHNR and FQNEAQ (reference sequence). Deletions cut 3 bases from V and 4 bases from J, with 13 bases between. CDR3 residues: CASSFGGGLYNEQFF. In DNA form, the CDR3 reads TGTGCCAGCAGCTTTGGGGGGGGCCTGTACAATGAGCAGTTCTTC.

This rearrangement joins TRBV28 to TRBJ2-2; 15 nucleotides line up with TRBD2. Germline V lookup: CDR1 MDHEN, CDR2 SYDVKM. The CDR3 runs to 15 residues. With V trimmed by 5 bases and J by 7 bases, 2 bases remained unmatched. The CDR3, as DNA: TGTGCCAGCAGTGGACTAGCGGGAGGGGTCGGGGAGCTGTTTTTT. As protein: CASSGLAGGVGELFF.

The rearrangement links TRBV18 to TRBJ2-3, with TRBD2 matching over 14 bases. Germline V gives CDR1 KGHSH, CDR2 LQKENI. The trim removed 3 bases at V and 8 bases at J, leaving 7 bases unmatched. The CDR3 is 16 amino acids. CDR3 DNA: TGTGCCAGCTCACCCAACTCGGGACTAGCGGGGGCTACGCAGTATTTT. This sequence encodes CASSPNSGLAGATQYF.

The rearrangement uses TRBV6-6 and TRBJ2-5; weak D call: TRBD2 (6 bases). The length of the CDR3 is 14 residues. V was shortened by 3 bases and J by 5 bases, with 13 bases between the two germline ends. The germline V gene encodes CDR1 MNHNY and CDR2 SVGAGI (reference sequence). CDR3 sequence reads: CASSYAGSWETQYF. The CDR3 region has the DNA TGTGCCAGCAGTTATGCGGGGTCATGGGAGACCCAGTACTTC.

The chain employs TRBV29-1 and TRBJ1-4, with a tentative D call TRBD1 (5 bases). This CDR3 comprises 13 residues. Trimming stripped 7 bases from V and 2 bases from J, with 11 bases between. Germline CDR1 SQVTM, CDR2 ANQGSEA. CDR3 sequence (DNA): TGCAGCGCCGGGGGAGGGACTAATGAAAAACTGTTTTTT. This codes for CSAGGGTNEKLFF.

The chain carries TRBV10-3 and TRBJ2-1; 10 positions match TRBD2. The junction had 9 bases not matched to a gene; V was cut back by 3 bases and J by 7 bases. Germline V gene sequence: CDR1 ENHRY, CDR2 SYGVKD. The CDR3 contains 16 residues. The chain's CDR3 is CAISDLAGVSGNEQFF. The CDR3 DNA is TGTGCCATCAGTGATCTAGCGGGAGTATCAGGGAATGAGCAGTTCTTC.